This TCR beta chain was captured in a study of glioma-infiltrating T cells after dendritic cell vaccination. Germline CDR1 is SGHTA and CDR2 is FQGNSA. The CDR3 extends over 15 amino acids. The V and J ends lost 5 bases and 5 bases respectively, with 18 bases between them. Whole-study results and caveats: Patients with more pretreatment TILs had longer time to progression and survival.

As for this clone: Its antigen is currently unknown.

Sequencing was performed with immunoSEQ multiplex PCR; in TCRdb, only in-frame clones are kept and a portion is missing. The sample holds fewer than 85,000 clones, approximately 81% seen once. The TCR originated in a human donor with glioblastoma. The sample in question was blood, obtained before dendritic cell vaccination. J is TRBJ2-5 and V is TRBV7-2; weak D call: TRBD1 (5 bases). The CDR3 bases are TGTGCCAGCAGCCCTCCTAAAGGGGCGCAGGAGACCCAGTACTTC. The encoded protein is CASSPPKGAQETQYF.